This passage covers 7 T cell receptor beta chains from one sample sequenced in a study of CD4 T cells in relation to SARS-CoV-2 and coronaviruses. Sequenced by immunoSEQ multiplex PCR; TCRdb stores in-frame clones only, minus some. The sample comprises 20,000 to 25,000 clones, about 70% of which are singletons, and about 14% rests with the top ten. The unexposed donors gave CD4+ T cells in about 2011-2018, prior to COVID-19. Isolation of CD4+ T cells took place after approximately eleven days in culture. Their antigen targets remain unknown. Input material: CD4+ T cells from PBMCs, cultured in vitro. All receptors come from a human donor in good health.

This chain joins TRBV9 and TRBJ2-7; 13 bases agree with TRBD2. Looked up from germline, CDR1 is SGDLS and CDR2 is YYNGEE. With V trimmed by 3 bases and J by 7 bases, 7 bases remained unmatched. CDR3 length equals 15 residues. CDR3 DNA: TGTGCCAGCAGCGCGGGGACTAGCGGGATCGGGGAGCAGTACTTC. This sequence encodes CASSAGTSGIGEQYF.

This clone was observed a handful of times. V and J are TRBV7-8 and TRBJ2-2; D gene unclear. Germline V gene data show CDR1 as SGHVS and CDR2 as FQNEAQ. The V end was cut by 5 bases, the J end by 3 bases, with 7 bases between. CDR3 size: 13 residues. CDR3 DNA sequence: TGTGCCAGCAGCCTAGTGGACACCGGGGAGCTGTTTTTT. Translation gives CASSLVDTGELFF.

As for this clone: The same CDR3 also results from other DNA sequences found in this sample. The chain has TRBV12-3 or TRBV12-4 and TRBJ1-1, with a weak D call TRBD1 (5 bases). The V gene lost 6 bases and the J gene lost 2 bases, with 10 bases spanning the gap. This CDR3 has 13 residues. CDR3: CASSPRGNTEAFF. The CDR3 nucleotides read TGTGCCAGCAGCCCTAGGGGTAACACTGAAGCTTTCTTT.

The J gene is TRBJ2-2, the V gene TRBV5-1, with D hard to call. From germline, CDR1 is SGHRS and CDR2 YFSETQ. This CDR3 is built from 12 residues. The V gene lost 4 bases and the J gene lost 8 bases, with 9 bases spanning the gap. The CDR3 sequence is CASSLEVGELFF. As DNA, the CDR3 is TGCGCCAGCAGCCTTGAAGTTGGGGAGCTGTTTTTT.

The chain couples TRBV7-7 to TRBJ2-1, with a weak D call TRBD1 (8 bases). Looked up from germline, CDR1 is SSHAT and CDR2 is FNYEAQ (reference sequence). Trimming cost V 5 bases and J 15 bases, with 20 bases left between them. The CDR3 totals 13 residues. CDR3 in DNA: TGTGCCAGCAGCCTTGGACAGGGAGGGGGTTTGTTCTTC. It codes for CASSLGQGGGLFF.

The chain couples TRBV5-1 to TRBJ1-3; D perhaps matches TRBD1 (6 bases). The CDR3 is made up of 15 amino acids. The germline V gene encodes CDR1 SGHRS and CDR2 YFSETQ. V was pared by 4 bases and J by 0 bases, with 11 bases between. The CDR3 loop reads CASSLTGSSGNTIYF. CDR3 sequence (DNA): TGCGCCAGCAGCCTAACAGGGAGCTCTGGAAACACCATATATTTT.

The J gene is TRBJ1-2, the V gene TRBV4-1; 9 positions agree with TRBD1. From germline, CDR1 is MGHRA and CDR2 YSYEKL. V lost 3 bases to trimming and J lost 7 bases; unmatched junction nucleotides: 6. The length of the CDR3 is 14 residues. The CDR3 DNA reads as TGCGCCAGCAGCCACCCGGGACAGGGACGTGGCTACACCTTC. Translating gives CASSHPGQGRGYTF.